This passage covers 15 T cell receptor beta chains from one sample sequenced in a study of CD4 T cells in relation to SARS-CoV-2 and coronaviruses. The method was immunoSEQ multiplex PCR; TCRdb's version includes in-frame clones alone and lacks a portion of them. Of some 45,000 clones listed, approximately 80% are singletons. Their antigens are not known. The source material was naive CD4+ T cells from PBMCs, cultured in vitro. Indicated subset: naive CD4+ T cells isolated by negative enrichment. The receptors come from an adult with COVID-19.

The J gene is TRBJ1-6, the V gene TRBV7-8, with D possibly TRBD1 on 6 matching bases. The germline CDR1 and CDR2 sequences are SGHVS and FQNEAQ. The CDR3 is 15 amino acids. V was shortened by 1 base and J by 7 bases, with 11 bases between the two germline ends. Written as DNA, the CDR3 is TGTGCCAGCAGCTTAGTCGGGACACAAAATTCACCCCTCCACTTT. Protein product: CASSLVGTQNSPLHF.

This clone was observed a few times. V usage is TRBV10-3 and J usage is TRBJ2-2, with TRBD1 as a possible D gene (6 bases). The germline CDR1 and CDR2 sequences are ENHRY and SYGVKD. V was shortened by 0 bases and J by 1 base, with 9 bases between the two germline ends. This CDR3 has 16 amino acids. CDR3 region: CAISESPGQNTGELFF. CDR3 in DNA: TGTGCCATCAGTGAGTCTCCGGGACAGAACACCGGGGAGCTGTTTTTT.

V and J are TRBV10-2 and TRBJ1-2; D ambiguous. The V end was cut by 0 bases, the J end by 4 bases, with 9 bases between. This CDR3 contains 14 residues. Per germline, CDR1 WSHSY and CDR2 SAAADI. The CDR3 loop is CASSESPRTYGYTF. The CDR3 DNA follows: TGCGCCAGCAGTGAGTCGCCCAGGACCTATGGCTACACCTTC.

The V gene is TRBV7-2, the J gene TRBJ2-3, with 14 bases that match TRBD2. V shed 5 bases and J 2 bases; nucleotides not matched to a gene: 6. Germline CDR1 is SGHTA and CDR2 is FQGNSA. The CDR3 spans 17 residues. The CDR3 here is CASSDGTSGSITDTQYF. The CDR3 nucleotides read TGTGCCAGCAGCGACGGGACTAGCGGGAGTATCACAGATACGCAGTATTTT.

This chain links TRBV2 with TRBJ2-1, with TRBD1 as a possible D gene (6 bases). Germline CDR1 SNHLY, CDR2 FYNNEI. V shed 2 bases and J shed 4 bases, with 6 bases lying between them. The CDR3 is 13 amino acids. CDR3: CASSERGYNEQFF. The CDR3 DNA sequence: TGTGCCAGCAGTGAAAGGGGGTACAATGAGCAGTTCTTC.

The chain couples TRBV12-5 to TRBJ1-5; no clear D gene. The CDR3 has 19 amino acids. CDR1 is LGHNT and CDR2 is FRNRAP in the germline V gene. The CDR3 here is CALRVEEILSKEGNQPQHF. The DNA for the CDR3 is TGTGCCCTACGCGTGGAGGAAATATTATCCAAAGAGGGCAATCAGCCCCAGCATTTT.

The chain links TRBV4-2 to TRBJ2-7; 7 nucleotides match TRBD1. The CDR3 length is 19 residues. V dropped 2 bases and J dropped 4; count of bases not matched to a gene: 20. Germline V gene lookup returns CDR1 LGHNA and CDR2 YNFKEQ. Here the CDR3 DNA reads TGTGCCAGCAGCCAACAATTGGTGGCGACAGGGACGAATAAGTACGAGCAGTACTTC. It codes for CASSQQLVATGTNKYEQYF.

The rearrangement links TRBV19 to TRBJ2-3; tentatively, D is TRBD1 (5 bases). This CDR3 has 15 residues. Per germline, CDR1 LNHDA and CDR2 SQIVND (reference sequence). V lost 6 bases and J 2 bases, leaving 15 bases between the germline ends. CDR3 DNA: TGTGCCAGTAGCGGTGCAGGGATCTTCACAGATACGCAGTATTTT. Translation gives CASSGAGIFTDTQYF.

The chain couples TRBV29-1 to TRBJ2-3, with D maybe TRBD2 (5 bases). The CDR3 is made up of 14 amino acids. Germline CDR1 is SQVTM and CDR2 is ANQGSEA. Deletions cut 6 bases from V and 0 bases from J, with 13 bases between. CDR3 sequence (DNA): TGCAGCGTCTGCCCCGAGCGGAGCACAGATACGCAGTATTTT. As protein: CSVCPERSTDTQYF.

This clone was detected only a few times. The chain combines TRBV29-1 with TRBJ1-1, with no clear D. The germline gives CDR1 SQVTM, CDR2 ANQGSEA. This CDR3 spans 14 amino acids. Trimming pared 3 bases from V and 4 bases from J, leaving 15 bases between. CDR3 nucleotide sequence: TGCAGCGTTGAGTGGACTGGAACGGGCACTGAAGCTTTCTTT. Translating gives CSVEWTGTGTEAFF. The full variable domain, rest sourced from reference TRBV29-1 and TRBJ1-1, is SAVISQKPSRDICQRGTSLTIQCQVDSQVTMMFWYRQQPGQSLTLIATANQGSEATYESGFVIDKFPISRPNLTFSTLTVSNMSPEDSSIYLCSVEWTGTGTEAFFGQGTRLTVV.

V is TRBV7-9 and J is TRBJ2-7; no firm D call. Germline CDR1 is SEHNR and CDR2 is FQNEAQ (reference sequence). The V end lost 1 base, the J end lost 0 bases, and 7 bases lay between the germline ends. The CDR3 is made up of 14 amino acids. CDR3 protein: CASSLVGDSYEQYF. The CDR3 region has the DNA TGTGCCAGCAGCTTAGTGGGTGACTCCTACGAGCAGTACTTC.

This chain connects TRBV28 to TRBJ2-7; 10 nucleotides match TRBD2. This CDR3 has 15 amino acids. Germline V lookup: CDR1 MDHEN, CDR2 SYDVKM. J was trimmed by 4 bases and V by 6 bases; bases with no gene match: 9. The CDR3 DNA follows: TGTGCCAGCAGAAGAGCGGGAGGGCAAAGATACGAGCAGTACTTC. Protein sequence: CASRRAGGQRYEQYF. Based on the CDR3 plus reference TRBV28 and TRBJ2-7, the full variable domain is DVKVTQSSRYLVKRTGEKVFLECVQDMDHENMFWYRQDPGLGLRLIYFSYDVKMKEKGDIPEGYSVSREKKERFSLILESASTNQTSMYLCASRRAGGQRYEQYFGPGTRLTVT.

This chain joins TRBV18 and TRBJ2-2, with D possibly TRBD2 on 5 matching bases. There are 18 residues in the CDR3. V was pared by 0 bases and J by 7 bases, with 21 bases between. Germline V gene sequence: CDR1 KGHSH, CDR2 LQKENI. This CDR3 is CASSPPSIGRSGGGELFF. The CDR3 coding sequence is TGTGCCAGCTCACCACCTTCCATTGGCCGGAGCGGTGGCGGGGAGCTGTTTTTT.

The V and J genes are TRBV7-9 and TRBJ1-1; 8 bases fit TRBD1. Germline trimming cut 0 bases from V and 6 bases from J; bases unmatched to any gene: 3. Germline lookup yields CDR1 SEHNR and CDR2 FQNEAQ (reference sequence). This CDR3 comprises 14 residues. CDR3 residues: CASSLARGRAEAFF. CDR3 nucleotides: TGTGCCAGCAGCTTAGCCAGGGGGCGTGCTGAAGCTTTCTTT.

The V call is TRBV29-1, the J call TRBJ2-2; a weak D match, TRBD2 (5 bases). The CDR3 sequence is 13 residues long. Germline V CDR1 and CDR2: SQVTM, ANQGSEA. Deletions cut 7 bases from V and 5 bases from J, with 14 bases between. The CDR3 sequence: CSGGFLRTGELFF. DNA for the CDR3: TGCAGCGGAGGGTTTTTGCGGACCGGGGAGCTGTTTTTT.